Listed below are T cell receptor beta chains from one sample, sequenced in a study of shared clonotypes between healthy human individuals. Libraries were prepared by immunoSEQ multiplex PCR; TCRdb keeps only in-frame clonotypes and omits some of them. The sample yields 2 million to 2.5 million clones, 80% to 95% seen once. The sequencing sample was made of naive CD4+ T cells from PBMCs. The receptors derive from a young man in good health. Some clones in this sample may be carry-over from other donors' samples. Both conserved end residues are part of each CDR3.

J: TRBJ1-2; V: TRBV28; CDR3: CASSLNGYTF
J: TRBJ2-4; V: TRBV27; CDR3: CASSLVGGASGTKNIQYF
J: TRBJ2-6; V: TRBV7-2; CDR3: CASSLEVSLSGANVLTF
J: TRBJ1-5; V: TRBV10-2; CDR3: CATSDRGTQPQHF
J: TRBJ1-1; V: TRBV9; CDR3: CASSVGGKNTEAFF
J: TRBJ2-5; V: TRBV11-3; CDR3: CASSVGQGTHTQETQYF
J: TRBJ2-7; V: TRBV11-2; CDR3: CASFPGLGQPKVSYEQYF
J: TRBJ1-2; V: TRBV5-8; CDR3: CASSFRQGPRGYTF
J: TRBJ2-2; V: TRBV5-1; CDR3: CASSRNHFRDREYYGSGELFF
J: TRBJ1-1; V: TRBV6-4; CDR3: CASRTGSWNTEAFF
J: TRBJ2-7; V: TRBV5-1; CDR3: CASSWGLLSSYEQYF
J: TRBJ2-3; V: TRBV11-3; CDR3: CASSLDGQGGTDTQYF
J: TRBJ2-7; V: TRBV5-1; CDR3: CASSSPQAYEQYF
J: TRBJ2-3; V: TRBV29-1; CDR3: CSVRGPFTDTQYF
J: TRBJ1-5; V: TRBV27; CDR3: CASSLWRGDQPQHF
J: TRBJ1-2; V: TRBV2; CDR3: CASSVNTGANYGYTF
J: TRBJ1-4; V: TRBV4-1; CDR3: CASSQSGGFATNEKLFF
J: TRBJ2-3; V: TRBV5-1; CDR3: CASSLAARSTDTQYF
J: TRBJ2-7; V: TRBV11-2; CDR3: CASSSGTTYYEQYF
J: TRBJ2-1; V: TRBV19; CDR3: CASSIGQQSYNEQFF
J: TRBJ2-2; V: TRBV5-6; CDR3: CASSAGTGGSTGELFF
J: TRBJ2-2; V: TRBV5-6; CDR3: CASSPGLAGTGELFF
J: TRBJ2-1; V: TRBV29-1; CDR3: CSGSDASSYNEQFF
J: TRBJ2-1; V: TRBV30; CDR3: CAINFYNEQFF
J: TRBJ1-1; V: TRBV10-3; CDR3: CAIGATNTEAFF
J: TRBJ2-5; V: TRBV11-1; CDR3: CASSSGLVETQYF
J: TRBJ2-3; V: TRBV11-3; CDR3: CASSLDGPTDTQYF
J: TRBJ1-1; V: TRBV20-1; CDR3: CLTRGAEAFF
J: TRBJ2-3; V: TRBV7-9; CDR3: CASSSGDAGVTDTQYF
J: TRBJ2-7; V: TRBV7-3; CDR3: CASSRTSAILGEQYF
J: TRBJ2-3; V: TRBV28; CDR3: CASMGTGFTDTQYF
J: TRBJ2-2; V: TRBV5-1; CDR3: CASSLGQGPHTGELFF
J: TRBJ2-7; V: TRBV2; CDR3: CASSDRGLGEQYF
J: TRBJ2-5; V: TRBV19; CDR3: CASSERHQETQYF
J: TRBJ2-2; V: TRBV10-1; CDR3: CASGRSGELFF
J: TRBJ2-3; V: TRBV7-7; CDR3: CASSPVGSTDTQYF
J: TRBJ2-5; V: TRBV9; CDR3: CASSVITGETQYF
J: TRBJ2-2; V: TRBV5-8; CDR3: CASSLRDTGELFF
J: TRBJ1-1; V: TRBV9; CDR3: CASSASTGWGTEAFF
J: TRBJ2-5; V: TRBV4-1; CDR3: CASSQPTSGREETQYF
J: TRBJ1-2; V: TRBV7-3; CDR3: CASSQTGPFGSGYTF
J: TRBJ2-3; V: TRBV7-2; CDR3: CASSLEGRRTDTQYF
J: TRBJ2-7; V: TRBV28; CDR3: CASRSPTSYYEQYF
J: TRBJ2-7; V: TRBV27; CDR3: CASKRSAAPTYEQYF
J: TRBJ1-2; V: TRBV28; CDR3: CASSILNYGYTF
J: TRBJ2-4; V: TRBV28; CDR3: CASSSQELAKNIQYF
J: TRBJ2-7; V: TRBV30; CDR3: CAWSSGGYEQYF
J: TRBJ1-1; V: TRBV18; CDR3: CASSPPAGREAFF
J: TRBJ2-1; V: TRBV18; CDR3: CASSLFGLAGEEQFF
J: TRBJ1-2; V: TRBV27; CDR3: CASSLYPAGGYTF
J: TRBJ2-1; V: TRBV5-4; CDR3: CASSLGSAGGTYNEQFF
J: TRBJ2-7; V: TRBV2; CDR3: CASSAGESLYEQYF
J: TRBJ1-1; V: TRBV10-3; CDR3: CAISEAGGNRAFF
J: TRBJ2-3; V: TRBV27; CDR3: CASSLWSVGAGDTQYF
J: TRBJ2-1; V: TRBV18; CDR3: CASSPVGLAGGFGEQFF
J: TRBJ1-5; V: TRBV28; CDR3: CASRQTGEVNGNQPQHF